The T cell receptor (beta chain) under discussion was sequenced for a study of a mutant IDH1 vaccine in newly diagnosed glioma (dated by TCRdb to the early 2020s). Study-wide context: Patients received eight vaccinations in weeks 1, 3, 5, 7, 11, 15, 19 and 23, corresponding to visits V03 through V10. The approximately 32 treated patients were roughly 62% male and around 38% female, with a mean age of approximately 40 years. For exploratory analyses, around 23 treated patients had longitudinal TCRB deep sequencing done wherever samples were available. Before enrollment, patients had received standard therapy of radiotherapy alone, temozolomide alone, or radiochemotherapy with temozolomide; most received the combination. Peripheral blood was drawn at six visits: V03 (baseline), V05, V07, V10, V12 and V13. Vaccination started 4-6 weeks after radiotherapy alone, or was given together with temozolomide cycles in the groups whose treatment included chemotherapy.

The CDR3 goes from the cysteine to the phenylalanine over 13 residues. Only the CDR3 portion is preserved as DNA: 39 bases, with reading frame beginning at the first base. V is reduced by 8 bases and J by 1 base, leaving a spacing of 12 bases between them. Per the germline V gene (reference sequence), SEHNR is the CDR1 and FQNEAQ is the CDR2. The time point label, read with the paper, signifies: week 23, last vaccination. Every vaccine dose consisted of 300 ug of a 20-mer mutant IDH1 peptide in Montanide, administered subcutaneously together with topical imiquimod. Donors had newly diagnosed WHO grade 3 or 4 IDH1-mutant astrocytomas with loss of nuclear ATRX. The samples were drawn from NOA16, a multicentre, single-arm, open-label phase I trial in Germany that tested a mutant IDH1 peptide vaccine in humans for the first time. The DNeasy Blood and Tissue Kit was used to extract genomic DNA from EDTA blood for TCRB sequencing.

Preparation of the library involved the immunoSEQ multiplex PCR assay. Following the manufacturer's protocol, the hsTCRB Kit was used to amplify rearranged TCR beta chain sequences. Sequencing of TCRB libraries was carried out on an Illumina MiSeq. Concerning the study's data processing: The proprietary platform of the kit vendor was used for demultiplexing, trimming and gene mapping. The source is immuneACCESS, and TCRdb retained only in-frame sequences with V and J called. Part of the clones is not carried over; for the studies checked, unresolved V genes explain less than half of this, and the remainder is unexplained. V, J and clone size are taken as reported in that table, and D and trimming were inferred from the DNA itself. This sample lists tens of thousands of clones; about 87% were detected once. The top ten clonotypes cover about 14% of the sample. The study at large found these results: According to the authors, sample limitations meant that analyses of patient blood samples could not be reproduced. Pseudoprogression seemed to be unrelated to changes in the top peripheral T cell clonotypes found by TCRB sequencing. Across multiple MHC alleles, vaccine-induced immune responses were seen in approximately 93% of patients. Selection of PBMC samples for TCRB deep sequencing was based on availability.

Note on this clone: What this receptor recognizes is not known. No much larger clone exists at a distance of one base, and base qualities are not known.

The material sequenced was PBMCs, taken from a glioma patient whose treatment included an IDH1 peptide vaccine. The V and J segments used are TRBV7-9 and TRBJ2-7, with no reliable assignment of the D segment. This TCR derives from a man aged 18-30 years with glioma. The nucleotide sequence is TGTGCCAGCGGCGAGACTGTTTCCTACGAGCAGTACTTC. The encoded protein is CASGETVSYEQYF.